These 9 T cell receptor beta chains came from one sample sequenced in a study of T cell responses to AZD1222 COVID-19 vaccine. Produced via immunoSEQ multiplex PCR; TCRdb's table is partial and in-frame only. The repertoire consists of about 130,000 clones, with about 93% occurring once and the leading ten covering around 7.1%. Sequencing was performed on peripheral blood, taken 28 days after the second AZD1222 dose. These receptor sequences come from an adult who received the AZD1222 COVID-19 vaccine.

The genes are TRBV27 and TRBJ2-1; D is ambiguous. V lost 4 bases and J 4 bases, leaving 5 bases between the germline ends. This CDR3 is built from 12 residues. The germline V gene has CDR1 MNHEY and CDR2 SMNVEV (reference sequence). CDR3 residues: CASSSYYNEQFF. Written as DNA, the CDR3 is TGTGCCAGCAGTTCCTATTACAATGAGCAGTTCTTC.

The chain combines TRBV2 with TRBJ1-1, with D possibly being TRBD1 (6 bases). Germline-derived CDR1 and CDR2 are SNHLY and FYNNEI. V lost 9 bases and J lost 3, with 8 bases in between. The CDR3 covers 11 residues. CDR3 nucleotides: TGTGCCAGTGGACAGTACACTGAAGCTTTCTTT. It encodes CASGQYTEAFF. The full variable domain, in which reference TRBV2 and TRBJ1-1 provide the parts outside the CDR3, is EPEVTQTPSHQVTQMGQEVILRCVPISNHLYFYWYRQILGQKVEFLVSFYNNEISEKSEIFDDQFSVERPDGSNFTLKIRSTKLEDSAMYFCASGQYTEAFFGQGTRLTVV.

The table lists this clone with a count of one. The chain has TRBV6-5 and TRBJ2-1; no clear D. The CDR3 runs to 13 residues. CDR1 and CDR2 (germline): MNHEY, SVGAGI. Trimming took off 0 bases at V and 4 bases at J, with 4 bases between the two ends. The CDR3 spells CASSYSGYNEQFF. The CDR3 DNA sequence: TGTGCCAGCAGTTACTCAGGGTACAATGAGCAGTTCTTC.

The chain is built from TRBV2 and TRBJ1-6; D is perhaps TRBD1 (5 bases). Per germline, CDR1 SNHLY and CDR2 FYNNEI. The CDR3 has 16 residues. Trimming removed 5 bases at V and 2 bases at J, with 13 bases between. For the CDR3, the DNA is TGTGCCAGCAGTCCACAGGTCCGAACCTATAATTCACCCCTCCACTTT. Translated, it gives CASSPQVRTYNSPLHF.

The genes are TRBV6-6 and TRBJ2-7; D remains ambiguous. The V end was cut by 2 bases, the J end by 0 bases, with 5 bases between. The CDR3 covers 13 residues. The germline V gene encodes CDR1 MNHNY and CDR2 SVGAGI (reference sequence). This CDR3 is CASSYRDSYEQYF. CDR3 nucleotides: TGTGCCAGCAGTTACAGGGACTCCTACGAGCAGTACTTC.

The V call is TRBV2, the J call TRBJ2-5; 8 nucleotides align to TRBD1. The CDR3 is 13 amino acids. CDR1 is SNHLY, CDR2 FYNNEI, per germline. The V and J ends lost 7 bases and 5 bases, in that order; junction bases with no gene match: 6. The CDR3 spells CASNGQGPETQYF. CDR3 bases: TGTGCCAGCAATGGACAGGGCCCGGAGACCCAGTACTTC.

The gene calls are TRBV25-1 and TRBJ1-3, with D maybe TRBD1 (5 bases). The CDR3 covers 15 residues. The V and J ends lost 4 bases and 8 bases respectively, with 18 bases between them. Looked up from germline, CDR1 is MGHDK and CDR2 is SYGVNS. CDR3 amino acids: CASSGDSSVGDTIYF. The CDR3 DNA sequence: TGTGCCAGCAGTGGTGACAGCTCCGTGGGGGACACCATATATTTT.

The V and J genes are TRBV6-6 and TRBJ2-5; 7 bases line up with TRBD1. Germline assignment: CDR1 MNHNY and CDR2 SVGAGI (reference sequence). The V gene end was trimmed by 7 bases and the J gene end by 5 bases; junction bases not matched to a gene: 13. The CDR3 loop spans 15 amino acids. Here the CDR3 reads CASTKGTVRGETQYF. CDR3 DNA sequence: TGTGCCAGCACCAAGGGGACAGTGAGGGGGGAGACCCAGTACTTC.

This chain connects TRBV10-3 to TRBJ2-7, with 9 bases identical to TRBD2. CDR3 length: 14 amino acids. Germline V CDR1 and CDR2: ENHRY, SYGVKD. V gave up 5 bases and J gave up 3 bases; unmatched junction bases: 5. CDR3 sequence (DNA): TGTGCCATCAGTACTAATAGCGGGGGCTACGAGCAGTACTTC. Encoded protein: CAISTNSGGYEQYF.